This TCR beta chain emerged from a study of T cell repertoires in cytomegalovirus infection. With respect to this clonotype: What it binds is unknown.

This CDR3 is 15 amino acids long. The germline V gene encodes CDR1 SGHNT and CDR2 YYREEE (reference sequence). The germline V and J ends were trimmed by 7 bases and 0 bases, with 15 bases remaining between them. A single record per CDR3 protein comes from TCRdb applying MiXCR to the reads. Here the sample spans about 470,000 distinct CDR3 sequences, roughly 42% being singletons. The TCR sequence derives from a human donor in good health (CMV status not recorded). Some clones in this sample may be carry-over from other donors' samples. Sequencing used cultured PBMCs, obtained from culture after CMV antigen stimulation. The chain uses TRBV5-4 and TRBJ2-3; either TRBD1 or TRBD2 may supply D (6 bases each). CDR3 residues: CASLRGGTSTDTQYF. DNA of the CDR3: TGTGCCAGCCTCAGGGGCGGGACTAGCACAGATACGCAGTATTTT.